This entry features one T cell receptor beta chain sequence. This entry comes from a study of blood T cell repertoires in COVID-19. Study as a whole: Sites in the United States, Italy and Spain provided acute and convalescent COVID-19 samples. T cells, B-cell-depleted T cells, or PBMCs supplied cDNA or gDNA.

Original processing methods: Using reference gene primer amplification, nucleated cell counts were estimated. Method: immunoSEQ multiplex PCR; TCRdb's copy keeps in-frame clones and lacks some. The DNA gave D and trimming, while V, J and clone size come from that table. The repertoire holds some 150,000 clones, with roughly 80% as singletons. This CDR3 is built from 17 residues. V lost 4 bases and J lost 7; bases outside the gene matches: 14. Germline CDR1 is LNHDA and CDR2 is SQIVND (reference sequence). The sequence was collected from a woman in her sixties or seventies with acute or convalescent COVID-19. The chain is built from TRBV19 and TRBJ1-2, with 11 bases identical to TRBD1. Sequencing used peripheral blood. The DNA of the CDR3 is TGTGCCAGTAGTACCACGTGGGCCGGACAGGGGGCCGGTGGCTACACCTTC. Its protein is CASSTTWAGQGAGGYTF. Drawing the rest from reference TRBV19 and TRBJ1-2, the complete variable domain is DGGITQSPKYLFRKEGQNVTLSCEQNLNHDAMYWYRQDPGQGLRLIYYSQIVNDFQKGDIAEGYSVSREKKESFPLTVTSAQKNPTAFYLCASSTTWAGQGAGGYTFGSGTRLTVV.